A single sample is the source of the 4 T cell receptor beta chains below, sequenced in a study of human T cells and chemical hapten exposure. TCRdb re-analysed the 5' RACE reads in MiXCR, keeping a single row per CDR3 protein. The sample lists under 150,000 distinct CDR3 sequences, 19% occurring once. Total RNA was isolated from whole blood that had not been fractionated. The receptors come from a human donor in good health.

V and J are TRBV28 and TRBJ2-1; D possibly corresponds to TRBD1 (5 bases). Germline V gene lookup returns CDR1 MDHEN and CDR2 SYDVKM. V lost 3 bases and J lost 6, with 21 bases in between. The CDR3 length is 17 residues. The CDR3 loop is CASSFLTRAGWGNEQFF. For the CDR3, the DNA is TGTGCCAGCAGTTTCCTCACCAGGGCAGGGTGGGGCAATGAGCAGTTCTTC.

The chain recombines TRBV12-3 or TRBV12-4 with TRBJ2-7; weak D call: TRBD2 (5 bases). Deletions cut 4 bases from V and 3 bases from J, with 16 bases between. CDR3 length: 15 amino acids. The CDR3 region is CASSSYGYEGYEQYF. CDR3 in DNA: TGTGCCAGCAGTTCGTACGGATACGAGGGCTACGAGCAGTACTTC.

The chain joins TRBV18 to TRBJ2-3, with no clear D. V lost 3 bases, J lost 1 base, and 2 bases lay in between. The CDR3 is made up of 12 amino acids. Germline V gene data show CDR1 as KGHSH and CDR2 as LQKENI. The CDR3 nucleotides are TGTGCCAGCTCACCCGGCACAGATACGCAGTATTTT. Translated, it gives CASSPGTDTQYF.

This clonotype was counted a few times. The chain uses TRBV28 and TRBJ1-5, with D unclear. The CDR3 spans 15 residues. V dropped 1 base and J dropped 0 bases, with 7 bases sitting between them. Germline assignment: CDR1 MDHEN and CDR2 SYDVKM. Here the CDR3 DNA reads TGTGCCAGCAGTTTATTGGGAAGTAGCAATCAGCCCCAGCATTTT. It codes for CASSLLGSSNQPQHF.